The T cell receptor (beta chain) described here comes from a study of post-analysis software for immune sequencing data. Sequencing libraries made from TCR beta cDNA carried unique molecular identifiers. TCRdb itself ran the PCR reads through MiXCR, one entry per CDR3 protein. The repertoire holds fewer than 850,000 distinct CDR3 sequences, with 30% as singletons. The clonotype comes from a girl aged 5 to 17 with multiple sclerosis. What was sequenced was blood.

The CDR3 loop reads CASSLYQGANYGYTF. CDR3 DNA sequence: TGTGCCAGCAGCTTATATCAGGGTGCAAACTATGGCTACACCTTC. The gene calls are TRBV7-9 and TRBJ1-2; D perhaps matches TRBD1 (5 bases). There are 15 residues in the CDR3. V was clipped by 2 bases and J by 2 bases, with 12 bases between them. In germline, CDR1 is SEHNR, CDR2 FQNEAQ (reference sequence).